The rows below give T cell receptor beta chains drawn from one sample of a study of siplizumab effects on memory and regulatory T cells. Sequencing used immunoSEQ multiplex PCR; TCRdb keeps in-frame clones, though not all of them. There are 57,000 or so clones in the sample; 79% occur only once, and about 0.41% lies in the top ten. Sequencing was done on a sample of memory CD4+ T cells sorted from blood. All receptors come from a human donor in good health. Each CDR3 is given without its conserved first and last residue. Fields, in order: J gene, V gene, D gene, CDR3 protein. A D gene is named only where the DNA matches it firmly.

>TRBJ1-6|TRBV10-3|.
AISESGALINSPLH
>TRBJ1-4|TRBV7-9|.
ASSSGRDGEKLF
>TRBJ2-5|TRBV7-2|.
ASSLGGGETQY
>TRBJ1-1|TRBV5-4|.
ASSPGIFTEAF
>TRBJ2-7|TRBV23-1|.
ASSQPEVGLEFHHEQY
>TRBJ2-2|TRBV29-1|TRBD1
SVDGQGTGELF
>TRBJ1-4|TRBV7-9|.
ASSLVAREEKLF
>TRBJ1-2|TRBV25-1|.
ASSRAEDYGYT
>TRBJ2-1|TRBV6-5|.
ASSEFAPQF
>TRBJ1-2|TRBV28|.
ASSLDFNYGYT
>TRBJ1-2|TRBV7-2|.
ASGGSTYFEYGYT
>TRBJ2-1|TRBV7-2|TRBD1
ASSSGQGAVYEQF
>TRBJ1-3|TRBV7-2|.
ASSRGVSGNTIY
>TRBJ2-7|TRBV5-1|TRBD1
ASSLEGTARPLLTYEQY
>TRBJ2-7|TRBV7-3|TRBD2
ASSSAATSGASYEQY
>TRBJ1-1|TRBV7-9|.
ASSLEGAEAF
>TRBJ2-7|TRBV5-4|TRBD1
ASSNGDRGSYEQY
>TRBJ2-7|TRBV5-1|.
ASSSSSYEQY
>TRBJ1-5|TRBV2|.
ASTLSGYGQPQH
>TRBJ2-3|TRBV7-2|TRBD2
ASKTSGVLYTQY
>TRBJ1-4|TRBV5-5|.
ASSFMGPATNEKLF
>TRBJ2-1|TRBV7-8|.
ASSLNPTYNEQF
>TRBJ2-3|TRBV7-9|TRBD2
ASSSSGGATDTQY
>TRBJ2-7|TRBV12-5|TRBD1
ASGLAGGLYEQY
>TRBJ1-1|TRBV7-3|.
ASSLDTEAF
>TRBJ2-3|TRBV11-3|TRBD1
ASSSGTDGKETQY
>TRBJ1-6|TRBV19|.
ASSIETGIGNSPLH
>TRBJ2-1|TRBV6-5|.
ASKDPGSHNEQF
>TRBJ2-4|TRBV7-2|TRBD2
ASSTGLAAPRTKNIQY
>TRBJ1-6|TRBV28|TRBD1
ASSRTGGRSPLH
>TRBJ2-2|TRBV7-3|.
ASSPRQNTGELF
>TRBJ2-3|TRBV14|.
ASSQDALGRAY
>TRBJ2-3|TRBV10-1|.
ASSGQGGGDTQY
>TRBJ2-5|TRBV7-3|.
ASSYLSGVQETQY
>TRBJ2-5|TRBV18|.
ASSPSRQETQY
>TRBJ1-1|TRBV2|TRBD1
ASNRQGGTEAF
>TRBJ2-3|TRBV7-2|.
ASSLQLTQY
>TRBJ1-1|TRBV27|.
ASSSEWRATEAF
>TRBJ2-5|TRBV4-3|TRBD1
ASSQGTGGRETQY
>TRBJ2-2|TRBV5-4|TRBD1
ASSLGDRNTGELF
>TRBJ1-2|TRBV14|.
ASSQDLAANYGYT
>TRBJ2-7|TRBV7-7|TRBD1
ASSPGQYEQY